The text below deals with one T cell receptor beta chain. The data were taken from a study of T cell responses to AZD1222 COVID-19 vaccine. Clones were sequenced by immunoSEQ multiplex PCR, and TCRdb holds only the in-frame ones, with some missing. The top ten clones hold 3% to 4% of a sample with about 150,000 clones, 92% of them seen once. This CDR3 spans 17 amino acids. Germline V lookup: CDR1 SGHTS, CDR2 YDEGEE. The ends lost 3 bases at V and 5 bases at J; junction bases unmatched: 14. The chain uses TRBV5-8 and TRBJ2-1; 7 bases agree with TRBD1. Sequences were derived from peripheral blood, sampled 28 days after the second AZD1222 dose. The TCR originated in an adult who received the AZD1222 COVID-19 vaccine. This CDR3 is CASSSSRHNRGNNEQFF. CDR3 sequence (DNA): TGTGCCAGCAGCTCGTCCCGACACAACAGGGGCAACAATGAGCAGTTCTTC.